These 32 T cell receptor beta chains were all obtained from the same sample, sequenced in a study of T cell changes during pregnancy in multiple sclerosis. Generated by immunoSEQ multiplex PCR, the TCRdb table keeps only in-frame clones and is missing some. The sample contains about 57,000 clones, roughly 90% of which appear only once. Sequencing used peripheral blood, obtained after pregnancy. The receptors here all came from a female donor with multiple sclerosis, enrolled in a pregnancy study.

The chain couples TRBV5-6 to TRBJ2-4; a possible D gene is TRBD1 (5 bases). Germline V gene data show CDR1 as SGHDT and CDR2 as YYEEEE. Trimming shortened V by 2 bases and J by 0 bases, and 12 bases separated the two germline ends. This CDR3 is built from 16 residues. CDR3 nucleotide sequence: TGTGCCAGCAGCTTACAGGAGCTTCTAGCCAAAAACATTCAGTACTTC. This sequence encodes CASSLQELLAKNIQYF.

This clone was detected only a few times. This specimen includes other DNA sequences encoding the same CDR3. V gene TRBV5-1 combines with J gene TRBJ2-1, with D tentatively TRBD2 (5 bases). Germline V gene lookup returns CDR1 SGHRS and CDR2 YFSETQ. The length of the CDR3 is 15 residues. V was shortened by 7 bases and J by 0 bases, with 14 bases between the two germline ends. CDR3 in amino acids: CASGIYGSSYNEQFF. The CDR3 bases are TGCGCCAGCGGGATCTATGGGAGCTCCTACAATGAGCAGTTCTTC. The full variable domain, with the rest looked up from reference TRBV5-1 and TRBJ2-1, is KAGVTQTPRYLIKTRGQQVTLSCSPISGHRSVSWYQQTPGQGLQFLFEYFSETQRNKGNFPGRFSGRQFSNSRSEMNVSTLELGDSALYLCASGIYGSSYNEQFFGPGTRLTVL.

The DNA of the CDR3 is TGTGCCAGTAGTATGGGGCGGCTGAACACTGAAGCTTTCTTT. Its protein product is CASSMGRLNTEAFF. The gene calls are TRBV19 and TRBJ1-1, with a tentative D call TRBD1 (5 bases). With 3 bases removed from V and 0 bases from J, the gap between germline ends came to 8 bases. The CDR3 contains 14 residues. CDR1 and CDR2 from the germline V gene are LNHDA and SQIVND (reference sequence).

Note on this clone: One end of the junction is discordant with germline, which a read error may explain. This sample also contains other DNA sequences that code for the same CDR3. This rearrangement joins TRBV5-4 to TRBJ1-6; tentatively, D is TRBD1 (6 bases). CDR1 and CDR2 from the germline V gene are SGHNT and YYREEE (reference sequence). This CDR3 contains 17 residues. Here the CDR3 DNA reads TGTGCCAGCACACAAATCAAAAACAGGGCCAATAATTCACCCCTCCACTTC. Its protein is CASTQIKNRANNSPLHF.

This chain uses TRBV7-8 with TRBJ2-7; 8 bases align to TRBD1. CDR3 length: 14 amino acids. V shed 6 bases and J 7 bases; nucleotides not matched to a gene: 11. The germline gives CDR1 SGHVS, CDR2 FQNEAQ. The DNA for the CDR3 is TGTGCCAGCAGACGGAGAACAGGGGGTAGTGAGCAGTACTTC. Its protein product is CASRRRTGGSEQYF.

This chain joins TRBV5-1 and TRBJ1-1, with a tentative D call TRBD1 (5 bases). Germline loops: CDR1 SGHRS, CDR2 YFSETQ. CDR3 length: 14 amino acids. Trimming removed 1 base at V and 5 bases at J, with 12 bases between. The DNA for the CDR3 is TGCGCCAGCAGCTTGTTGGGGGGAAGGACTGAAGCTTTCTTT. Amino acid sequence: CASSLLGGRTEAFF.

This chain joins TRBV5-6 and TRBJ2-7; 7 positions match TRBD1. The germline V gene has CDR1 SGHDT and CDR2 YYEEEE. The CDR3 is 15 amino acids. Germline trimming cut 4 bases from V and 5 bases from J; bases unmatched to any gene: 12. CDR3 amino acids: CASSLGTVRWNEQYF. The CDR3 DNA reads TGTGCCAGCAGCCTCGGGACAGTTAGGTGGAACGAGCAGTACTTC.

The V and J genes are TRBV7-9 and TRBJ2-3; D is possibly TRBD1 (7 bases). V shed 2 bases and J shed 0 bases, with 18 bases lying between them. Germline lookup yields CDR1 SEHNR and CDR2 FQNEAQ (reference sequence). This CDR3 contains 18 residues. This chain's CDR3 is CASSLMSSGGTSTDTQYF. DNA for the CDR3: TGTGCCAGCAGCTTAATGTCTTCAGGGGGGACTAGCACAGATACGCAGTATTTT.

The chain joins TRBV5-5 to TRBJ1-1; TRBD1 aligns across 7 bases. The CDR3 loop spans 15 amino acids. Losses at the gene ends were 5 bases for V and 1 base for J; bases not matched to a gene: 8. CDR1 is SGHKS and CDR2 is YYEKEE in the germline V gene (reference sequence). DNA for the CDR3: TGTGCCAGCAGTTGGACGGACAGGAGGAACACTGAAGCTTTCTTT. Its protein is CASSWTDRRNTEAFF. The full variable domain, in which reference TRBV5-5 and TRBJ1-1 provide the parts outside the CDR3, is DAGVTQSPTHLIKTRGQQVTLRCSPISGHKSVSWYQQVLGQGPQFIFQYYEKEERGRGNFPDRFSARQFPNYSSELNVNALLLGDSALYLCASSWTDRRNTEAFFGQGTRLTVV.

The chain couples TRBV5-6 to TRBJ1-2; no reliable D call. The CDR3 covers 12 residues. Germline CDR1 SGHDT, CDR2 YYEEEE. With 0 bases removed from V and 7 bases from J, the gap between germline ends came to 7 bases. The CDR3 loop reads CASSLARIGYTF. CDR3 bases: TGTGCCAGCAGCTTGGCGCGAATTGGCTACACCTTC.

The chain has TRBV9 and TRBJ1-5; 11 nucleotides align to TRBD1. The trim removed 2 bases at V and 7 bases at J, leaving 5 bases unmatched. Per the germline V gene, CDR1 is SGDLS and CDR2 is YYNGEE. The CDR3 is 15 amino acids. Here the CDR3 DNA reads TGTGCCAGCAGCGTCGCCGGGACAGGGGGGCAGCCCCAGCATTTT. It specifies CASSVAGTGGQPQHF.

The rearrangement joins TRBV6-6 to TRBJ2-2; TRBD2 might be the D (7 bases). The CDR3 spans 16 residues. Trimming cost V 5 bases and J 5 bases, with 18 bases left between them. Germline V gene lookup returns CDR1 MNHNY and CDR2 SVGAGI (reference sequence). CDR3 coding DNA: TGTGCCAGCAGTACTCCTAGGGGGGGCCCAACCGGGGAGCTGTTTTTT. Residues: CASSTPRGGPTGELFF.

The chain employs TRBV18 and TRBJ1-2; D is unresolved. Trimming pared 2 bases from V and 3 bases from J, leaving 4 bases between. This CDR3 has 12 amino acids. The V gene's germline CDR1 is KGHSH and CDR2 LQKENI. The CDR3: CASSPGDYGYTF. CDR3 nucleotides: TGTGCCAGCTCACCAGGAGACTATGGCTACACCTTC.

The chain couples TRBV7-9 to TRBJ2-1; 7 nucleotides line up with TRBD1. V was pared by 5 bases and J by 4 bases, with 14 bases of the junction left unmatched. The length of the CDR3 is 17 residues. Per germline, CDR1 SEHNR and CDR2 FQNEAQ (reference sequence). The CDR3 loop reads CASSLLGGRGRYNEQFF. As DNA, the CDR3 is TGTGCCAGCAGCCTTCTAGGGGGCAGGGGGAGATACAATGAGCAGTTCTTC. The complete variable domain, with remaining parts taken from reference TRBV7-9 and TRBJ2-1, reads DTGVSQNPRHKITKRGQNVTFRCDPISEHNRLYWYRQTLGQGPEFLTYFQNEAQLEKSRLLSDRFSAERPKGSFSTLEIQRTEQGDSAMYLCASSLLGGRGRYNEQFFGPGTRLTVL.

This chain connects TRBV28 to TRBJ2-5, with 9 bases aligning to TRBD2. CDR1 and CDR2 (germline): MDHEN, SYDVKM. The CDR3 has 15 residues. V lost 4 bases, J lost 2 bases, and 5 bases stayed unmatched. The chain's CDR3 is CASSSPGLAQETQYF. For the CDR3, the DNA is TGTGCCAGCAGTTCGCCCGGACTAGCGCAAGAGACCCAGTACTTC.

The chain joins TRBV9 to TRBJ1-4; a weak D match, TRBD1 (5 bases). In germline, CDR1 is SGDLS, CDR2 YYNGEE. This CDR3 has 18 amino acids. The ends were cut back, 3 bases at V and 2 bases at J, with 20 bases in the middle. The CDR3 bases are TGTGCCAGCAGCGCCAGTTCCCCCGGGACTCGCACTAATGAAAAACTGTTTTTT. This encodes CASSASSPGTRTNEKLFF.

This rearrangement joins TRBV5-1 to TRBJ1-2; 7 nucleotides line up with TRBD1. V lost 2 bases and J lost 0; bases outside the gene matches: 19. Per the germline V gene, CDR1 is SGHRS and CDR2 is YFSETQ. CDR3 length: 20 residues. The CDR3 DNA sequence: TGCGCCAGCAGCTTTCGGGGACTCCGGGACAGCGTCTCATCTAACTATGGCTACACCTTC. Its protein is CASSFRGLRDSVSSNYGYTF.

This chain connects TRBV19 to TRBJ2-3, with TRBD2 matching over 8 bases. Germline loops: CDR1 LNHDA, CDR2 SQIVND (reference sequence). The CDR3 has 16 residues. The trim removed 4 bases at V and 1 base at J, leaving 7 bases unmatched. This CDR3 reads CASSRRAGARTDTQYF. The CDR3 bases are TGTGCCAGTAGTAGGCGAGCGGGGGCCCGCACAGATACGCAGTATTTT.

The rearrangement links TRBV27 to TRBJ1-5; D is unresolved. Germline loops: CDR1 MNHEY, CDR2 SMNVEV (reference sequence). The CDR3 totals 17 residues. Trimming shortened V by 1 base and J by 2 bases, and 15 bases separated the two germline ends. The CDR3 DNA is TGTGCCAGCAGTTTATTCCCGAACCTGAGGGGCAATCAGCCCCAGCATTTT. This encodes CASSLFPNLRGNQPQHF.

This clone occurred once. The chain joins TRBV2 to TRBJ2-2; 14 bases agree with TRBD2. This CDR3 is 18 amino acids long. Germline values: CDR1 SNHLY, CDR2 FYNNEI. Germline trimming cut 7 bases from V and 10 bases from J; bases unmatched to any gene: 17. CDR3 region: CASTNRLAGGQRNPELFF. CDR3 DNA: TGTGCCAGCACCAACCGACTAGCGGGGGGGCAAAGGAACCCGGAGCTGTTTTTT.

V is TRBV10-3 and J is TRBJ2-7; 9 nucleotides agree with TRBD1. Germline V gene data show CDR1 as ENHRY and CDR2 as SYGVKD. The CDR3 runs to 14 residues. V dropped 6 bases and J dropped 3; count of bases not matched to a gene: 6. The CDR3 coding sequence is TGTGCCATCAGGAAGACAGGGGGAGGCTACGAGCAGTACTTC. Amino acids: CAIRKTGGGYEQYF.

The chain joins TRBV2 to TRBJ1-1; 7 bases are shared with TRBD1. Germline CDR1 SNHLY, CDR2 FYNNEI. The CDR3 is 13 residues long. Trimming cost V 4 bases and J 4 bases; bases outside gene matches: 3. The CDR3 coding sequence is TGTGCCAGCAGTGCACAGGGGAGCACTGAAGCTTTCTTT. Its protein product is CASSAQGSTEAFF.

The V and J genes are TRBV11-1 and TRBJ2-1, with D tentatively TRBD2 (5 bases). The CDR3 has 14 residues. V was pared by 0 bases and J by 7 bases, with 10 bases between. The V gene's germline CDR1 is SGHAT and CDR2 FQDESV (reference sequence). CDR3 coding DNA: TGTGCCAGCAGCTTAGCCCTAGCTCTGAATGAGCAGTTCTTC. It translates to CASSLALALNEQFF.

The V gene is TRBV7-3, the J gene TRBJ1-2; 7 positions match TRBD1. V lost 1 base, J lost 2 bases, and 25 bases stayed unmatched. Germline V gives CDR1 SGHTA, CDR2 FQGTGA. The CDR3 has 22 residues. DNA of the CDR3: TGTGCCAGCAGCTTAAGACCAAATCTTTACAGGGGCGCCTACCCCCTCAACTATGGCTACACCTTC. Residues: CASSLRPNLYRGAYPLNYGYTF.

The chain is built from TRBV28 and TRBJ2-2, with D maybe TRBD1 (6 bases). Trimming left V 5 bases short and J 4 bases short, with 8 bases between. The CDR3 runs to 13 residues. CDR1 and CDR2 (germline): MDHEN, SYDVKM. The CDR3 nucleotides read TGTGCCAGCAGTGTCAGGGGCACCGGGGAGCTGTTTTTT. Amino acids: CASSVRGTGELFF.

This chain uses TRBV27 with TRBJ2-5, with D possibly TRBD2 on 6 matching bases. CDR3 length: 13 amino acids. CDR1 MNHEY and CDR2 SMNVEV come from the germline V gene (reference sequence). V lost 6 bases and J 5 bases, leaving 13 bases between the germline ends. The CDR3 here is CASSRRREETQYF. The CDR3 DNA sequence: TGTGCCAGCAGCCGTAGGAGGGAGGAGACCCAGTACTTC.

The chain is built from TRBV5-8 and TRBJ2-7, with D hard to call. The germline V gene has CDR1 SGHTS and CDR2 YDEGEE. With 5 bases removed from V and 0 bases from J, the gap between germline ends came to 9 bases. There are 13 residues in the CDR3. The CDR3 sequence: CASSVHYSYEQYF. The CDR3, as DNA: TGTGCCAGCAGTGTCCACTACTCCTACGAGCAGTACTTC.

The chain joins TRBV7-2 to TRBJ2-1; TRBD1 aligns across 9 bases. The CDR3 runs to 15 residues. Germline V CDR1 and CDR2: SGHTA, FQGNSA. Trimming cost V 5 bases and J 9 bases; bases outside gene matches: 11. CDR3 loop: CASSMTGTGSFEQFF. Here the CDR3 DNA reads TGTGCCAGCAGCATGACCGGGACAGGGTCGTTTGAGCAGTTCTTC.

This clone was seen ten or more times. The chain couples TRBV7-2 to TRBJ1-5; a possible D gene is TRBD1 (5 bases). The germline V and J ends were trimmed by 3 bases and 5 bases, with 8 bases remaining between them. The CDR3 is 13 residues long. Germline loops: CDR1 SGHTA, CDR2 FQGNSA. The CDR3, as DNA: TGTGCCAGCAGCTTGCGGGGGGATCAGCCCCAGCATTTT. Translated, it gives CASSLRGDQPQHF.

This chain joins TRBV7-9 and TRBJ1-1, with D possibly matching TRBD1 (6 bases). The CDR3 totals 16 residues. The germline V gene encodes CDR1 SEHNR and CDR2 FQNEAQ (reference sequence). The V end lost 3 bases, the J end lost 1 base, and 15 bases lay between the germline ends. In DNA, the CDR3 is TGTGCCAGCAGCTTCAAGGGGGGGCGCGGGAACACTGAAGCTTTCTTT. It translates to CASSFKGGRGNTEAFF.

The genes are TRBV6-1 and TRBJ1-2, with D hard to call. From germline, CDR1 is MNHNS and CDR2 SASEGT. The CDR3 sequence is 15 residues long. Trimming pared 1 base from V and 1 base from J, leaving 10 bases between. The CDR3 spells CASSEVHRINYGYTF. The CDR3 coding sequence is TGTGCCAGCAGTGAAGTTCACAGAATTAACTATGGCTACACCTTC.

CDR3 nucleotides: TGTGCCAGCAGCCGCGGGACAGGGGGTTTCCAAGAGACCCAGTACTTC. Translating it yields CASSRGTGGFQETQYF. The genes are TRBV11-2 and TRBJ2-5, with 11 bases aligning to TRBD1. Germline CDR1 is SGHAT and CDR2 is FQNNGV. CDR3 length: 16 residues. The trim removed 5 bases at V and 1 base at J, leaving 6 bases unmatched. The complete variable domain, with remaining parts taken from reference TRBV11-2 and TRBJ2-5, reads EAGVAQSPRYKIIEKRQSVAFWCNPISGHATLYWYQQILGQGPKLLIQFQNNGVVDDSQLPKDRFSAERLKGVDSTLKIQPAKLEDSAVYLCASSRGTGGFQETQYFGPGTRLLVL.